This T cell receptor (beta chain) is from a study of blood T cell repertoires in COVID-19. Study background: Sample material is recorded as cDNA or gDNA derived from T cells, B-cell-depleted T cells, or PBMCs.

Seattle enrolled patients during active infection and tracked them longitudinally. In the original processing: Cell counts per sample came from amplifying reference gene primers. Generated by immunoSEQ multiplex PCR, the TCRdb table keeps only in-frame clones and is missing some. That table furnishes V, J and clone size, whereas the DNA furnished D and trimming. The table includes 400,000 to 450,000 clones, approximately 88% detected once. This TCR came from a woman aged 45-59 years with COVID-19, enrolled during active disease. Sequenced input: peripheral blood.

Here the CDR3 reads CAVTMRGAGETQYF. For the CDR3, the DNA is TGTGCCGTAACCATGCGGGGGGCCGGGGAGACCCAGTACTTC. The genes are TRBV7-5 and TRBJ2-5; the table's D call, TRBD2, has no DNA check behind it. TRBV7-5 is noted as a pseudogene. CDR3 size: 14 residues.